This TCR beta chain is drawn from a study of cytomegalovirus exposure and HLA in healthy donors. The PCR ran on 60 Vbeta and 13 Jbeta primers. Here immunoSEQ multiplex PCR was the method, and the copy in TCRdb shows in-frame clones only, minus some. The sample has about 220,000 clones, 82% seen once. Whole-study findings and limits: Cytomegalovirus-associated TCR beta chains were listed, numbering 164. In a later analysis, V- and J-gene trimming of beta chains associated with a DCLRE1C missense variant, replicated independently. Confirmation was obtained in vitro that a few CMV-associated chains are specific for CMV antigens.

J gave up 5 bases and V 8 bases, and 4 bases lay outside the gene matches. Germline loops: CDR1 GTSNPN, CDR2 SVGIG (reference sequence). The CDR3 runs 12 residues. With respect to this clone: Its cognate antigen is unknown.

The chain has TRBV30 and TRBJ1-3; 9 bases fit TRBD1. The TCR was taken from a woman aged 40 to 50 in good health and CMV-seropositive. The sequenced sample consisted of PBMCs. The DNA of the CDR3 is TGTGCCGCGGACAGGGGTAGAAACACCATATATTTT. This codes for CAADRGRNTIYF.